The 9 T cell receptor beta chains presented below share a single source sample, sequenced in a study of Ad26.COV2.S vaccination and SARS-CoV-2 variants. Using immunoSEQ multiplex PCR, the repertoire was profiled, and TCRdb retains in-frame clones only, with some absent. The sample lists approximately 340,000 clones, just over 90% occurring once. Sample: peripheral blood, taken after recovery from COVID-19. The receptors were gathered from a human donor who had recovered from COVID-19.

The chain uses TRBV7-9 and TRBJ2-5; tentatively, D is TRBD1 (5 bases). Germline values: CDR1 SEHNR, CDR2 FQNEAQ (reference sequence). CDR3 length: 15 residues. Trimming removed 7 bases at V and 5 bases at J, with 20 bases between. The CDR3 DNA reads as TGTGCCAGCACCCAGGGCGTGGCCGGTTGGGAGACCCAGTACTTC. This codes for CASTQGVAGWETQYF.

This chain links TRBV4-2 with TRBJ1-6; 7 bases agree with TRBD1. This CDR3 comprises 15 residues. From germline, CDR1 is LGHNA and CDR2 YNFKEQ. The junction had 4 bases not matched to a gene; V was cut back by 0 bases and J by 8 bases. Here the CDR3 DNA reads TGTGCCAGCAGCCAAGAATGGCAGGGGGATTCACCCCTCCACTTT. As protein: CASSQEWQGDSPLHF.

In nucleotides, the CDR3 is TGTGCCAGCAGCTTAGGGCAGGGGGAAACCTACGAGCAGTACTTC. Translation: CASSLGQGETYEQYF. This chain connects TRBV13 to TRBJ2-7, with 7 bases fitting TRBD1. The trim removed 0 bases at V and 2 bases at J, leaving 4 bases unmatched. Per germline, CDR1 PRHDT and CDR2 FYEKMQ (reference sequence). The CDR3 has 15 amino acids.

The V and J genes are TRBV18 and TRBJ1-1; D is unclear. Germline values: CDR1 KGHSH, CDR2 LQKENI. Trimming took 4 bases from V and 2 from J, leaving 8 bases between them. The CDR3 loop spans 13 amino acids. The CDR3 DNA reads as TGTGCCAGCTCACGTACAGCTAACACTGAAGCTTTCTTT. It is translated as CASSRTANTEAFF.

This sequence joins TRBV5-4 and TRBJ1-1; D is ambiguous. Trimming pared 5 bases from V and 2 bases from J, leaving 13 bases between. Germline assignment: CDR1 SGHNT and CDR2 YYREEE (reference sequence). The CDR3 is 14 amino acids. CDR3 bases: TGTGCCAGCAGATATGAACACGAAAACACTGAAGCTTTCTTT. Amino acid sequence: CASRYEHENTEAFF.

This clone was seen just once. This CDR3 is CASSEDSHDANTEAFF. The CDR3, as DNA: TGTGCCAGCAGCGAAGACAGCCACGACGCGAACACTGAAGCTTTCTTT. The chain links TRBV13 to TRBJ1-1; possible D gene TRBD1, 5 bases. The germline V gene has CDR1 PRHDT and CDR2 FYEKMQ (reference sequence). The CDR3 is 16 residues long. V lost 5 bases to trimming and J lost 1 base, with 17 bases between them.

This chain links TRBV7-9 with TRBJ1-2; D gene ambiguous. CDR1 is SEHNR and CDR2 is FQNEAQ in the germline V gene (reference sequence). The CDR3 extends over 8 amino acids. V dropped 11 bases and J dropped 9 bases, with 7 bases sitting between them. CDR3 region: CAGDRYTF. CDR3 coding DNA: TGTGCCGGGGATCGCTACACCTTC.

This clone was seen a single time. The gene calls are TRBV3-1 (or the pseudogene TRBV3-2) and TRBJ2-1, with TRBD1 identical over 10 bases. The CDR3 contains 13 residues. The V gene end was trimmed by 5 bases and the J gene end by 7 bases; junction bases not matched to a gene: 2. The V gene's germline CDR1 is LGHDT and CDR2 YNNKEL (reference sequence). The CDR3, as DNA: TGTGCCAGCAGCTCGGACAGGGGGAATGAGCAGTTCTTC. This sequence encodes CASSSDRGNEQFF.

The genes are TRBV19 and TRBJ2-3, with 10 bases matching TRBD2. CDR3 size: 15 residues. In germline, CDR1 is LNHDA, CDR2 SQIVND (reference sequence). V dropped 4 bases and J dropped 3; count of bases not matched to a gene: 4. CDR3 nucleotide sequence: TGTGCCAGTAGTACAACTAGCGGGGAAACAGATACGCAGTATTTT. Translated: CASSTTSGETDTQYF.